Each of the 23 T cell receptor beta chains below was sequenced from the same sample in a study of human T cells and chemical hapten exposure (dated by TCRdb to 2020 to 2022). Libraries were made using 5' RACE. TCRdb names Illumina MiSeq as the instrument used. The public reads were quality trimmed at Q25 with fastp and then assembled into clones with MiXCR by TCRdb, keeping productive beta chains. Each record represents a unique CDR3 protein, reported with the most common genes and DNA among its rows. The sample data list under 150,000 distinct CDR3 sequences, and roughly 18% of these were observed just once. The ten largest clones take up approximately 2.6% of the sample. Total RNA was extracted from unfractionated whole blood collected in Tempus Blood RNA tubes. These receptors were taken from a human donor in good health.

The V call is TRBV4-1, the J call TRBJ1-2, with D perhaps matching TRBD1 (5 bases). Germline CDR1 is MGHRA and CDR2 is YSYEKL. The CDR3 is 16 amino acids. The V gene lost 0 bases and the J gene lost 5 bases, with 16 bases spanning the gap. This CDR3 reads CASSQDTAGAAYGYTF. As DNA, the CDR3 is TGCGCCAGCAGCCAAGATACGGCCGGGGCTGCTTATGGCTACACCTTC.

V is TRBV4-1 and J is TRBJ2-1; 8 bases are a match to TRBD2. The germline CDR1 and CDR2 sequences are MGHRA and YSYEKL. V lost 0 bases and J lost 7; bases outside the gene matches: 14. This CDR3 is 18 amino acids long. The CDR3 is CASSQETTSAHFGNEQFF. CDR3 nucleotides: TGCGCCAGCAGCCAAGAAACGACTAGCGCCCACTTCGGGAATGAGCAGTTCTTC.

The chain carries TRBV7-8 and TRBJ2-1; TRBD2 matches 7 bases. Germline assignment: CDR1 SGHVS and CDR2 FQNEAQ. V shed 8 bases, J shed 8 bases, and the junction held 6 bases outside the gene matches. The CDR3 extends over 12 amino acids. CDR3 region: CASGRDWDEQFF. In DNA, the CDR3 is TGTGCCAGCGGGAGGGACTGGGATGAGCAGTTCTTC.

This clonotype turned up a few times. The genes are TRBV20-1 and TRBJ2-3, with 10 bases aligning to TRBD2. The germline CDR1 and CDR2 sequences are DFQATT and SNEGSKA (reference sequence). The junction had 8 bases not matched to a gene; V was cut back by 1 base and J by 7 bases. The CDR3 consists of 15 residues. CDR3 sequence: CSARGAAGGLNTQYF. In DNA form, the CDR3 reads TGCAGTGCTAGAGGGGCAGCGGGAGGGCTTAATACGCAGTATTTT.

The rearrangement uses TRBV20-1 and TRBJ1-5; TRBD1 aligns across 7 bases. This CDR3 is 13 amino acids long. Germline values: CDR1 DFQATT, CDR2 SNEGSKA (reference sequence). J was trimmed by 6 bases and V by 4 bases; bases with no gene match: 6. The CDR3, as DNA: TGCAGTGCTATAGGAAGGGGGCTTCAGCCCCAGCATTTT. Its translation: CSAIGRGLQPQHF.

This clonotype was counted between two and nine times. The chain joins TRBV20-1 to TRBJ2-3; D gene uncertain. The CDR3 is 12 amino acids. Germline V gene data show CDR1 as DFQATT and CDR2 as SNEGSKA (reference sequence). Trimming shortened V by 6 bases and J by 7 bases, and 14 bases separated the two germline ends. The DNA of the CDR3 is TGCAGTGCCCTCACCCTCGGGCATACGCAGTATTTT. It encodes CSALTLGHTQYF.

The J gene is TRBJ2-5, the V gene TRBV29-1; D call uncertain. The germline gives CDR1 SQVTM, CDR2 ANQGSEA. Trimming took 4 bases from V and 7 from J, leaving 10 bases between them. The CDR3 contains 11 residues. The CDR3 DNA sequence: TGCAGCGTTGTTGGGGATGGGACCCAGTACTTC. This encodes CSVVGDGTQYF.

This clonotype showed up just a few times. The DNA for the CDR3 is TGTGCCAGCAGTTATCTAGCGGACATCAATGAGCAGTTCTTC. This sequence encodes CASSYLADINEQFF. V is TRBV6-6 and J is TRBJ2-1, with 7 bases identical to TRBD2. The V and J ends lost 3 bases and 6 bases, in that order; junction bases with no gene match: 5. Germline V gene data show CDR1 as MNHNY and CDR2 as SVGAGI (reference sequence). This CDR3 contains 14 residues.

This clonotype was counted only a few times. The J gene is TRBJ2-7, the V gene TRBV6-5, with D hard to call. Looked up from germline, CDR1 is MNHEY and CDR2 is SVGAGI. The CDR3 runs to 12 residues. The V end was cut by 5 bases, the J end by 4 bases, with 9 bases between. CDR3 region: CASSPRPYEQYF. The CDR3 region has the DNA TGTGCCAGCAGTCCGAGACCGTACGAGCAGTACTTC.

J is TRBJ2-5 and V is TRBV7-9, with D possibly matching TRBD1 (5 bases). This CDR3 comprises 12 residues. Germline CDR1 is SEHNR and CDR2 is FQNEAQ (reference sequence). Deletions cut 7 bases from V and 9 bases from J, with 15 bases between. The CDR3 DNA sequence: TGTGCCAGCATCGGCAGCCTGGGGCCCCAGTACTTC. Translation gives CASIGSLGPQYF.

This clonotype has just a few counts. The chain has TRBV7-8 and TRBJ2-7, with 7 bases matching TRBD1. The CDR3 is 17 amino acids. From germline, CDR1 is SGHVS and CDR2 FQNEAQ. Trimming took 0 bases from V and 2 from J; bases not matched to a gene: 10. The CDR3, as DNA: TGTGCCAGCAGCTTAGCGGGACAGCCGGGTGGGGCCTACGAGCAGTACTTC. Amino acids: CASSLAGQPGGAYEQYF.

This chain joins TRBV7-9 and TRBJ1-3; no definite D call. V dropped 0 bases and J dropped 4 bases, with 13 bases sitting between them. The CDR3 extends over 16 amino acids. Germline V lookup: CDR1 SEHNR, CDR2 FQNEAQ (reference sequence). DNA of the CDR3: TGTGCCAGCAGCTTAGCGCAGCCTAAGGCGGGAAACACCATATATTTT. This encodes CASSLAQPKAGNTIYF.

The V and J genes are TRBV9 and TRBJ1-2; TRBD1 matches at 7 bases. The CDR3 consists of 13 residues. The germline V gene encodes CDR1 SGDLS and CDR2 YYNGEE. Trimming at V came to 8 bases and at J to 5 bases, leaving 9 bases not matched to a gene. Here the CDR3 DNA reads TGTGCCAGTCGCAGGGGGGCATGGTATGGCTACACCTTC. It translates to CASRRGAWYGYTF. The whole variable domain, filled in from reference TRBV9 and TRBJ1-2, reads DSGVTQTPKHLITATGQRVTLRCSPRSGDLSVYWYQQSLDQGLQFLIQYYNGEERAKGNILERFSAQQFPDLHSELNLSSLELGDSALYFCASRRGAWYGYTFGSGTRLTVV.

This clonotype was seen a few times. V and J are TRBV5-1 and TRBJ2-7, with D unresolved. The germline V and J ends were trimmed by 4 bases and 0 bases, with 11 bases remaining between them. The germline V gene has CDR1 SGHRS and CDR2 YFSETQ. CDR3 size: 14 residues. CDR3 in amino acids: CASSTDLNSYEQYF. In DNA form, the CDR3 reads TGCGCCAGCAGCACGGACCTTAACTCCTACGAGCAGTACTTC.

The chain employs TRBV27 and TRBJ2-3; TRBD1 is a possible D gene (6 bases). Trimming pared 5 bases from V and 1 base from J, leaving 13 bases between. This CDR3 has 15 amino acids. Germline lookup yields CDR1 MNHEY and CDR2 SMNVEV (reference sequence). The DNA for the CDR3 is TGTGCCAGCAGTCCCCGGGGACACCGCACAGATACGCAGTATTTT. Residues: CASSPRGHRTDTQYF.

The V call is TRBV7-9, the J call TRBJ1-2; weak D call: TRBD1 (5 bases). Trimming cost V 5 bases and J 0 bases, with 25 bases left between them. The CDR3 runs 19 residues. CDR1 is SEHNR, CDR2 FQNEAQ, per germline (reference sequence). In nucleotides, the CDR3 is TGTGCCAGCAGCCAACCCCCAAAGCCGGGACGGGAAGCTAACTATGGCTACACCTTC. Its translation: CASSQPPKPGREANYGYTF.

The table lists this clonotype with a few counts. The rearrangement joins TRBV6-6 to TRBJ2-4, with TRBD2 matching over 9 bases. J gave up 8 bases and V 6 bases, and 23 bases lay outside the gene matches. Looked up from germline, CDR1 is MNHNY and CDR2 is SVGAGI (reference sequence). CDR3 length: 19 residues. CDR3 nucleotides: TGTGCCAGCAGCCGGGGGATGGCTAGCGGGAAAGATCCCCCCCACATTCAGTACTTC. Translating gives CASSRGMASGKDPPHIQYF.

V gene TRBV5-1 combines with J gene TRBJ2-1; D remains ambiguous. V lost 0 bases and J 10 bases, leaving 11 bases between the germline ends. CDR3 size: 13 residues. From germline, CDR1 is SGHRS and CDR2 YFSETQ. CDR3 bases: TGCGCCAGCAGCTTGGAAGCCTTTTGGGAGCAGTTCTTC. Its translation: CASSLEAFWEQFF.

This clonotype was observed a handful of times. The chain combines TRBV6-5 with TRBJ2-3, with D perhaps matching TRBD1 or TRBD2 (5 bases each). Trimming took 0 bases from V and 2 from J, leaving 15 bases between them. In germline, CDR1 is MNHEY, CDR2 SVGAGI. There are 17 residues in the CDR3. The CDR3 loop is CASSYSADGDLTDTQYF. Here the CDR3 DNA reads TGTGCCAGCAGTTACTCGGCGGACGGGGACCTCACAGATACGCAGTATTTT.

This clonotype was detected a few times. V is TRBV29-1 and J is TRBJ1-1; D unresolved. Trimming removed 8 bases from V and 1 base from J, with 11 bases in between. This CDR3 is 12 amino acids long. Germline V gene sequence: CDR1 SQVTM, CDR2 ANQGSEA. CDR3 coding DNA: TGCAGCACAAAACGGGGGAACACTGAAGCTTTCTTT. This codes for CSTKRGNTEAFF.

The table lists this clonotype with a count of one. This chain links TRBV7-8 with TRBJ2-7; TRBD2 matches 7 bases. In germline, CDR1 is SGHVS, CDR2 FQNEAQ. The CDR3 sequence is 18 residues long. The V segment lost 3 bases and the J segment 1 base; nucleotides outside the gene matches: 15. The CDR3 sequence: CASSLVSASGPPSYEQYF. In DNA form, the CDR3 reads TGTGCCAGCAGCTTGGTTTCGGCTAGCGGTCCTCCGTCCTACGAGCAGTACTTC.

This clonotype was picked up a small number of times. V and J are TRBV6-1 and TRBJ2-2; 12 bases are a match to TRBD2. The CDR3 runs to 17 residues. V lost 5 bases, J lost 4 bases, and 8 bases stayed unmatched. Germline loops: CDR1 MNHNS, CDR2 SASEGT. The CDR3 sequence: CASSPLAGGPGTGELFF. The DNA for the CDR3 is TGTGCCAGCAGTCCCCTAGCGGGAGGGCCGGGCACCGGGGAGCTGTTTTTT.

This chain joins TRBV4-1 and TRBJ2-3; D is undetermined. The germline gives CDR1 MGHRA, CDR2 YSYEKL. CDR3 length: 13 amino acids. Trimming took 4 bases from V and 0 from J, leaving 5 bases between them. CDR3 sequence: CASSPFSTDTQYF. The CDR3 DNA is TGCGCCAGCAGCCCCTTCAGCACAGATACGCAGTATTTT.